There are a few counts of the clone carrying this T cell receptor (beta chain). The data stem from a study of T cells after yellow fever vaccination. V was shortened by 3 bases and J by 4 bases, with 25 bases between the two germline ends. The CDR3 extends over 18 amino acids. Germline V gene data show CDR1 as SGHAT and CDR2 as FQNNGV. A single record per CDR3 protein comes from TCRdb applying MiXCR to the 5' RACE reads. The sample shows hundreds of thousands of distinct CDR3 sequences, 8.5% to 9% of them seen only once. The clonotype comes from a man younger than 35 who received the YFV17D yellow fever vaccine. The genes are TRBV11-2 and TRBJ2-7; TRBD1 or TRBD2 may be the D gene (7 bases each). The sample here was PBMCs, taken on the day of the first yellow fever vaccination. CDR3 nucleotides: TGTGCCAGCAGCTTGGAGGGGGCTAGGGGGGGCCCTTGGTACGAGCAGTACTTC. Protein: CASSLEGARGGPWYEQYF.